This T cell receptor (beta chain) was sequenced for a study of cytomegalovirus exposure and HLA in healthy donors. Overall study results and limits: A few of the chains that were CMV-associated were confirmed in vitro to be specific for CMV antigens. Further analysis was carried out later, and it showed several of the most significant clusters appearing linked to common viral pathogens. The authors later linked a missense DCLRE1C variant to TCR beta V- and J-gene trimming. Highly shared sequence variants in one cluster were likely a sequencing artifact.

PCR involved 60 Vbeta and 13 Jbeta primers. Produced via immunoSEQ multiplex PCR; TCRdb's table is partial and in-frame only. The repertoire holds some 210,000 clones, with approximately 82% as singletons. V gave up 10 bases and J gave up 1 base, with 8 bases separating them. This CDR3 is 11 amino acids long. The germline CDR1 and CDR2 sequences are MDHEN and SYDVKM. As for this clone: The antigen remains undetermined.

This sequence originates from a male donor in good health and CMV-seronegative. The rearrangement links TRBV28 to TRBJ2-7; D is unclear. The sequenced material came from PBMCs. The CDR3 sequence is CATEDSYEQYF. CDR3 sequence (DNA): TGTGCCACCGAGGATTCCTACGAGCAGTACTTC.